Here is one T cell receptor (beta chain) with its context. Its specific antigen is unknown. No quality values exist for individual bases; no much larger clone is one base distant. The cohort was made up of roughly 670 healthy bone marrow donors. Cohort members were all nominally healthy when sampled, although unrecorded immune exposures were likely present. The donor tested CMV seronegative, placing the donor among the 300 to 400 seronegative members of the cohort. A peripheral blood sample was collected from each donor, and TCR beta sequencing was performed on peripheral blood mononuclear cells. Genomic DNA was extracted from the blood cell samples with the Qiagen DNeasy Blood Extraction Kit. The data were taken from a study of cytomegalovirus exposure and HLA in healthy donors (dated by TCRdb to the late 2010s). Some background on the complete study: In an earlier analysis of approximately 640 of the donors, 276 Gb of sequence data and 100 million or so unique TCR beta sequences from about 179 million T cells were reported. The genetic ancestry cluster associated with self-reported Caucasian donors included around 76% of the 398 genotyped donors. All discovery cohort repertoires had been generated using a single sequencing platform. The later analysis used no new phenotypic data to find candidate immune exposures, relying instead on TCR beta sequences and their occurrence across donors. A later genetic analysis used genome-wide SNP genotypes for 398 of the 666 donors, treating that subset as a discovery cohort. The study used immunosequencing to profile the T cell repertoires of approximately 630 subjects and linked those repertoires to cytomegalovirus serostatus. An early release that covered several hundred HLA-typed donors contained approximately 300 gigabases of sequencing data and approximately 85 million unique TCR sequences. The number of donors typed differed by locus, with about 629-630 for A, B, C, DRB1 and DQB1, approximately 500 for DQA1, 606 for DPA1, and approximately 470 for DPB1. The study aimed to test whether cataloging public T cell receptors could reveal signatures of past pathogen exposure. An earlier analysis of approximately 640 of the donors applied high-throughput TCR beta sequencing to assess whether each TCR beta V gene segment acted as functional or pseudogenic. To study patterns of TCR occurrence, a later analysis re-analyzed previously published TCR beta repertoires from hundreds of donors and added high-resolution HLA genotyping. About 5 DR-DQ haplotypes were handled as single units for association and clustering, since linkage in the cohort was strong. To predict cytomegalovirus infection status, the study combined high-throughput TCR immunosequencing, statistical association of individual TCRs with disease status, and machine learning. Class I and class II HLA loci were covered by the typing at four-digit resolution. Donor age, sex, ethnicity and CMV serostatus were compiled together with the repertoire data. Across some 400 genotyped donors of the cohort, an average of approximately 240,000 unique TCR beta nucleotide sequences per donor were sequenced, and around 20% of those sequences were non-productive. A separate validation cohort of about 110 different subjects was used in addition to the roughly 620-subject first cohort.

Findings and caveats that apply to the study as a whole: A later genetic analysis associated a missense DCLRE1C variant with V-gene and J-gene trimming of TCR beta chains, and an independent cohort replicated the association. Because counts were too low, seventeen rarely observed V segments, including chromosome 9 orphons, were excluded from the earlier analysis of some 590 of the donors. Immune exposure information for the cohort was limited to CMV serostatus. A further reported finding was that TCR beta sequences accurately predicted the HLA-A and HLA-B alleles for most subjects in the first cohort. Because HLA typing was unavailable for some donors at each locus, only the typed subset was used in association tests. Assigning TCR associations to individual alleles was difficult when HLA alleles, especially DR and DQ, strongly co-occurred. A later analysis found that HLA-associated TCR beta chains were more clonally expanded and had lower generation probabilities than equally common non-associated chains. According to a later analysis, parvovirus B19, influenza, CMV and Epstein-Barr virus appeared linked to several top co-occurrence clusters. A group of highly shared sequence variants was considered likely to be a technical artifact of the sequencing pipeline. Broadly in line with IMGT annotations, most TCR beta V segments showed up in productive rearrangements about 87% or about 30% of the time in an earlier analysis of several hundred of the donors. Compared with the approximately 600-donor mean, donors in an Asian-associated ancestry cluster had fewer N-insertions in productive TCRs, according to a later genetic analysis. According to the authors, the approach could potentially be generalized to other disease states and immunological phenotypes. Across donors, most TCR sequences were observed very rarely, whereas some public TCRs were present in many individuals. The classifier was reported to diagnose cytomegalovirus status with high specificity and sensitivity in both the original and validation cohorts. In vitro tests confirmed that a few of the cytomegalovirus-associated TCR beta chains recognize cytomegalovirus antigens. In a later analysis, 16,951 TCR beta sequences were associated with specific HLA alleles at a false discovery rate of 0.05. Linkage disequilibrium might explain the correlated functional status among segregating V segments, but an unknown experimental factor could not be excluded. Only TCR beta chains were sequenced in this cohort, and the absence of alpha or paired-chain data limited detectable features. Presence/absence analyses assumed roughly uniform sequencing depth across donors, an assumption that may not hold. A later analysis found that most CMV-associated TCR beta chains appeared HLA-restricted, with HLA associations seemingly driven largely by CMV exposure. A total of roughly 160 TCR beta chains were listed by the study as associated with cytomegalovirus. A later analysis found that TCR association rates varied across HLA loci, with DRB1 alleles showing the most associated TCRs and HLA-C alleles the fewest.

Libraries were built with the immunoSEQ multiplex PCR assay. A mixture of 60 forward primers for TCR Vbeta segments and 13 reverse primers for TCR Jbeta segments was used in the multiplex PCR. The CDR3 region of rearranged TCR beta genes was amplified from genomic DNA with a multiplex PCR assay. The amplified TCR beta libraries were sequenced on the Illumina HiSeq System as 87-base-pair reads. Concerning the study's data processing: In a later analysis, tens of millions of unique TCR beta chains were counted across the 650 to 750 repertoires, and roughly 11 million of these chains were shared by at least two donors. Raw reads were error-corrected and collapsed into unique sequences with a nearest-neighbor algorithm that merged closely related sequences to remove PCR and sequencing errors. Alignment of CDR3 sequences to IMGT reference sequences was used to assign V, D and J gene segments. For a sequence to be retained, a match of at least six nucleotides was required to both a V gene segment and a J gene segment. A rearrangement was called productive if the CDR3 had no stop codons and remained in frame with V and J, and every other rearrangement was called non-productive. Following IMGT convention, CDR3 was defined as the stretch from the second conserved V-encoded cysteine to the conserved J-encoded phenylalanine. In an earlier analysis of around 640 of the donors, sequences lacking an unambiguous match to a single V gene segment were excluded. In an earlier analysis of approximately 500 of the donors, a V segment was called functional when productive rearrangements were above 56.7%, and segregating when the standard deviation between donors exceeded 5%. To diagnose cytomegalovirus status from the catalog of TCR beta chain sequences, a statistical classification framework was built. In a later analysis, TCR nucleotide sequences were compared against IMGT/GENE-DB human TR gene sequences so that V and J genes could be assigned. Using the TCRdist pipeline, a later analysis assigned CDR3 sequences along with most-parsimonious VDJ recombination scenarios. In a later analysis, each TCR beta chain was defined by its CDR3 amino acid sequence together with its V-gene family, and reads without a unique V-gene family were excluded. To address suspected cross-contamination and a sequencing artifact, a later analysis removed several hundred highly shared, low-generation-probability nucleotide sequences. For each public chain, a later analysis derived a clonal expansion index from normalized ranks of inferred template counts within each repertoire. Generation probabilities in a later analysis came from a VDJ recombination model fitted to out-of-frame rearrangements, and those results were checked against IGoR. Hypergeometric tests were used in a later analysis to score TCR-TCR, TCR-HLA and TCR-CMV co-occurrence, with a repertoire-size bias correction applied to the TCR pairs. In a later analysis, false discovery rates were estimated by permuting HLA or CMV assignments 20 times. A later analysis grouped co-occurring TCRs with DBSCAN, adding TCRdist sequence similarity when clustering within HLA-allele-positive subsets. For co-occurrence clustering, repertoires with fewer than 30,000 or more than 120,000 public chains were excluded, along with several repertoires with anomalous nucleotide sharing. The source is immuneACCESS, and TCRdb retained only in-frame sequences with V and J called. Part of the clones is not carried over; for the studies checked, unresolved V genes explain less than half of this, and the remainder is unexplained. The DNA was the basis for D and trimming; V, J and clone size are from that table. This sample lists under 150,000 clones; around four fifths were detected once. The top ten constitute about 3.7% of the sample.

This receptor was taken from a male donor in good health and CMV-seronegative. Sequencing was performed on PBMCs.

The DNA sequence is as follows: TGTGCCAGCAGTTCCGGACTAACACAAGAGACCCAGTACTTC. This is translated as CASSSGLTQETQYF. The chain couples TRBV7-9 to TRBJ2-5; the D segment could be TRBD2, given 6 matching bases. At the junction V is shortened by 6 bases and J by 2 bases, with 13 bases in between. Inclusive of the bounding cysteine and phenylalanine, the CDR3 is 14 residues long. Of all the DNA, just the CDR3 is kept, 42 bases in frame from base 1. Taken from the germline V gene (reference sequence), the CDR1 and CDR2 loops are SEHNR and FQNEAQ.